The source of this T cell receptor (beta chain) is a study of blood T cells in healthy people across ages. A second PCR, run for roughly 7 to 11 cycles, used a sample-barcoded 5' primer plus a J-beta primer mix. TCRdb ran MiXCR on the 5' RACE reads and lists one entry per CDR3 protein. The table records roughly 860,000 distinct CDR3 sequences, roughly 60% of them present only once. Trimming removed 3 bases at V and 7 bases at J, with 10 bases between. CDR3 length: 12 amino acids. The germline gives CDR1 SGDLS, CDR2 YYNGEE. A note on this clonotype: Its antigen is unknown.

Study-level points and caveats: Estimated diversity, derived from one million T cells, was regarded as an underestimate.

The receptor was isolated from a man under 40 in good health. The sample comprised blood. The chain carries TRBV9 and TRBJ1-2, with no clear D. In DNA form, the CDR3 reads TGTGCCAGCAGCGCACGGGCGGGTGGCTACACCTTC. Translating it yields CASSARAGGYTF. Combining the CDR3 with reference TRBV9 and TRBJ1-2 gives the whole variable domain DSGVTQTPKHLITATGQRVTLRCSPRSGDLSVYWYQQSLDQGLQFLIQYYNGEERAKGNILERFSAQQFPDLHSELNLSSLELGDSALYFCASSARAGGYTFGSGTRLTVV.